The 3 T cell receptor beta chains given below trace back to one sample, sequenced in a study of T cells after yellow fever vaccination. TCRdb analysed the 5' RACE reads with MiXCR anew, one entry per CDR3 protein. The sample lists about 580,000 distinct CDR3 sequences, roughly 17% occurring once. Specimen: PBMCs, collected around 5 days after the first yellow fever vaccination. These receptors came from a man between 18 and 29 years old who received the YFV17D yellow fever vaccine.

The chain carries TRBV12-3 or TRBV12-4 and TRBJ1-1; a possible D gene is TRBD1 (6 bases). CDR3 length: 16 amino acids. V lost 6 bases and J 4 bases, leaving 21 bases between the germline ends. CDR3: CASSHFGGPFSTEAFF. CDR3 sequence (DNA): TGTGCCAGCAGCCACTTTGGGGGGCCTTTTTCCACTGAAGCTTTCTTT.

The CDR3 reads CASRPRDTYGYTF. In nucleotides, the CDR3 is TGTGCCAGCAGACCCCGGGACACCTATGGCTACACCTTC. The rearrangement uses TRBV7-9 and TRBJ1-2; the D gene is possibly TRBD1 (6 bases). V dropped 6 bases and J dropped 4 bases, with 12 bases sitting between them. The germline CDR1 and CDR2 sequences are SEHNR and FQNEAQ (reference sequence). The CDR3 is made up of 13 amino acids.

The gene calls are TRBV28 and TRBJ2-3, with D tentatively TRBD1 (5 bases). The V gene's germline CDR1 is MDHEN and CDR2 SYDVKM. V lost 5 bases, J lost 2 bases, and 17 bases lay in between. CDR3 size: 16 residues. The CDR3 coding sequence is TGTGCCAGCAGTCCCGTACGGGCGACAGACACAGATACGCAGTATTTT. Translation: CASSPVRATDTDTQYF.